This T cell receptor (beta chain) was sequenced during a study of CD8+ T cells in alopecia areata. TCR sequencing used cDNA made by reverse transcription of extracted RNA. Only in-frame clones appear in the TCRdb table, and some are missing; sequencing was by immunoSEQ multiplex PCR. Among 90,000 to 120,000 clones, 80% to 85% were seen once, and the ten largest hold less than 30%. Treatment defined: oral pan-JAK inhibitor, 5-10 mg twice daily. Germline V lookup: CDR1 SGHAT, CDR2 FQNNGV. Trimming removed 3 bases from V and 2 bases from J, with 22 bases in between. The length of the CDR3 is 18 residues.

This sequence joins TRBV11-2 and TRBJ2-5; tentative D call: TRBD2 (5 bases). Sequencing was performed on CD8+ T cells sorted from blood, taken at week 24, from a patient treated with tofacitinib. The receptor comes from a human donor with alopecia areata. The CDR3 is CASSFRAWVRETQETQYF. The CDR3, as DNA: TGTGCCAGCAGCTTTCGGGCCTGGGTCCGGGAAACACAAGAGACCCAGTACTTC.